This T cell receptor beta chain comes out of a study of cytomegalovirus exposure and HLA in healthy donors. Study observations and caveats: The likely origin of a cluster of highly shared sequence variants was a sequencing artifact. Analyzed later, most CMV-associated TCR beta chains appeared HLA-restricted. Some 150 TCR beta chains were listed as cytomegalovirus-associated. Later analysis showed TCR association rates varying by HLA locus, highest for DRB1 and lowest for HLA-C.

13 Jbeta primers and 60 Vbeta primers were used for the PCR. TCRdb keeps only in-frame clones here, not all; method: immunoSEQ multiplex PCR. The data show roughly 190,000 clones, with approximately 70% seen just once and approximately 3.1% held by the top ten. As concerns this clone: Its antigen is unknown.

Per germline, CDR1 MNHNS and CDR2 SASEGT. The CDR3 sequence is 11 residues long. Trimming left V 5 bases short and J 10 bases short, with 12 bases between. The sequence was obtained from a woman between 25 and 40 years old in good health and CMV-seropositive. Input material: PBMCs. The V and J genes are TRBV6-1 and TRBJ2-7; possibly TRBD2 for D (6 bases). As DNA, the CDR3 is TGTGCCAGCAGTAAGGCGGGATATCAGTACTTC. Protein sequence: CASSKAGYQYF.